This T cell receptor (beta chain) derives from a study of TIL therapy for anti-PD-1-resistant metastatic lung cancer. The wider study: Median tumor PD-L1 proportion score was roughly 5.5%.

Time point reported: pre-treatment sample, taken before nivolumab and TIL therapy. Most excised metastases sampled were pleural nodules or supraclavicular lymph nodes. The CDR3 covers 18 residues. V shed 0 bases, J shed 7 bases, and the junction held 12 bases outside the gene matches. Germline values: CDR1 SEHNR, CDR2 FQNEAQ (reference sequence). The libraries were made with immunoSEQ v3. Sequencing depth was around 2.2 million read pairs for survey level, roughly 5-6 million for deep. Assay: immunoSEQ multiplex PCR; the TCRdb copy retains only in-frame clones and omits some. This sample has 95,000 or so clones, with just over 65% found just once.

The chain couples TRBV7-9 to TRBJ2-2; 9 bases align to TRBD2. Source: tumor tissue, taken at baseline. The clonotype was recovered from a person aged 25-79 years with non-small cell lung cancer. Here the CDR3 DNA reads TGTGCCAGCAGCTTAGCTGTAGCGGGGGTACATGGGATCGGGGAGCTGTTTTTT. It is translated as CASSLAVAGVHGIGELFF.